The sample holds one count of the clone carrying this T cell receptor (beta chain). These data belong to a study of blood T cell repertoires in COVID-19. Study overall: Samples taken during acute and convalescent COVID-19 were collected in the United States, Italy and Spain.

Authors' data handling: By means of reference gene primer amplification, nucleated cell counts were estimated. The data were produced by immunoSEQ multiplex PCR, yet TCRdb's version contains in-frame clones alone and is incomplete. From that table come the V and J calls and clone size; the DNA was used to work out D and trimming. The repertoire has some 59,000 clones, 90% to 95% of them found once; the top ten carry roughly 3.6%. Sequencing was carried out using peripheral blood. The origin of this receptor is a man aged 50-59 years with acute or convalescent COVID-19.

The CDR3, as DNA: TGTGCCACCAGTGACCCGAGCTCCTACAATGAGCAGTTCTTC. It specifies CATSDPSSYNEQFF. The chain links TRBV24-1 to TRBJ2-1; D unresolved. Germline assignment: CDR1 KGHDR and CDR2 SFDVKD. Deletions cut 4 bases from V and 0 bases from J, with 6 bases between. The CDR3 is 14 amino acids.